One and the same sample provided the 4 T cell receptor beta chains below, sequenced in a study of blood T cell repertoires in COVID-19 (dated by TCRdb to 2018 to 2021). Libraries were constructed by the immunoSEQ multiplex PCR assay. This immuneACCESS table, as held by TCRdb, lists in-frame sequences with V and J called but not all clones. Of the missing ones, under half trace to an unresolved V gene in checked studies; the others have no known cause. For this sample there are about 140,000 clones; about 80% appear just once. Clones ranked in the top ten supply just under 3% of the sample. The material sequenced was PBMCs or T cells enriched from blood (not recorded which). The receptors come from a woman aged 50 to 60 who had recovered from COVID-19.

The rearrangement links TRBV28 to TRBJ2-7; D gene uncertain. Trimming pared 4 bases from V and 7 bases from J, leaving 8 bases between. The CDR3 has 11 amino acids. Looked up from germline, CDR1 is MDHEN and CDR2 is SYDVKM. The CDR3 spells CASSSSREQYF. The DNA of the CDR3 is TGTGCCAGCAGTTCTTCTAGGGAGCAGTACTTC.

The V and J genes are TRBV5-1 and TRBJ2-2; D gene ambiguous. Germline V gene lookup returns CDR1 SGHRS and CDR2 YFSETQ. Trimming removed 5 bases at V and 5 bases at J, with 7 bases between. There are 12 residues in the CDR3. As DNA, the CDR3 is TGCGCCAGCAGAGTAGAAACCGGGGAGCTGTTTTTT. Translated, it gives CASRVETGELFF.

The chain has TRBV23-1 and TRBJ2-3, with D perhaps matching TRBD1 (5 bases). TRBV23-1 carries the ORF label, with uncertain function. V was clipped by 4 bases and J by 6 bases, with 11 bases between them. The CDR3 loop spans 13 amino acids. CDR3 coding DNA: TGCGCCAGCAGTCCGAAGGGGCCGGATACGCAGTATTTT. Residues: CASSPKGPDTQYF.

V and J are TRBV30 and TRBJ2-2; 7 nucleotides match TRBD2. Germline V lookup: CDR1 GTSNPN, CDR2 SVGIG (reference sequence). V trimming: 1 base; J trimming: 6 bases; junction bases outside the gene matches: 2. The length of the CDR3 is 13 residues. This CDR3 reads CAWSAGLAGELFF. The CDR3 coding sequence is TGTGCCTGGAGTGCCGGACTAGCCGGGGAGCTGTTTTTT.